One and the same sample provided the 32 T cell receptor beta chains below, sequenced in a study of blood T cells in healthy people across ages. Primed by a sample-barcoded 5' primer and a J-beta primer mix, a second PCR proceeded for roughly 6 to 12 cycles. MiXCR, applied by TCRdb to the 5' RACE reads, yields one record per CDR3 protein. The repertoire includes about 540,000 distinct CDR3 sequences, less than 25% of them detected once, and around 10% sits in the top ten. The data also belong to a second study, concerning T cells of mothers and their children.

The source material was blood. These receptors all stem from a boy aged 10-17 years in good health.

The chain links TRBV5-1 to TRBJ1-1, with D hard to call. The CDR3 extends over 13 amino acids. Trimming cost V 1 base and J 3 bases, with 7 bases left between them. The germline V gene encodes CDR1 SGHRS and CDR2 YFSETQ. CDR3 residues: CASSLNADTEAFF. The CDR3 bases are TGCGCCAGCAGCTTGAATGCGGACACTGAAGCTTTCTTT.

This clonotype appeared a few times. The chain is built from TRBV6-5 and TRBJ1-6; D is uncertain. Trimming removed 2 bases from V and 5 bases from J, with 10 bases in between. The CDR3 contains 15 residues. Germline V gives CDR1 MNHEY, CDR2 SVGAGI. The CDR3 region is CASSYGLQNNSPLHF. CDR3 nucleotide sequence: TGTGCCAGCAGTTACGGACTGCAGAATAATTCACCCCTCCACTTT.

This clonotype has a count of ten or more. The rearrangement joins TRBV3-1 to TRBJ2-1; TRBD2 agrees at 11 bases. J was trimmed by 7 bases and V by 2 bases; bases with no gene match: 10. CDR1 LGHDT and CDR2 YNNKEL come from the germline V gene (reference sequence). The length of the CDR3 is 17 residues. CDR3 in DNA: TGTGCCAGCAGCCAACCTTACACTAGCGGGAGCGGGAATGAGCAGTTCTTC. Its translation: CASSQPYTSGSGNEQFF.

This clonotype was observed a few times. The chain carries TRBV12-3 or TRBV12-4 and TRBJ1-1, with D maybe TRBD1 (5 bases). The CDR3 is 14 residues long. Trimming removed 5 bases at V and 6 bases at J, with 16 bases between. The CDR3 protein is CASSPRDWEAEAFF. Here the CDR3 DNA reads TGTGCCAGCAGTCCCCGGGACTGGGAGGCTGAAGCTTTCTTT.

The V and J genes are TRBV11-2 and TRBJ1-2; D possibly corresponds to TRBD1 (5 bases). The CDR3 has 13 amino acids. Germline CDR1 is SGHAT and CDR2 is FQNNGV. V lost 4 bases and J 7 bases, leaving 13 bases between the germline ends. The CDR3, as DNA: TGTGCCAGCAGCTATACCGGGGACTGTGGCTACACCTTC. Translated, it gives CASSYTGDCGYTF.

This clonotype was detected only a few times. The gene calls are TRBV11-3 and TRBJ2-5; 10 bases map to TRBD2. Germline-derived CDR1 and CDR2 are SGHNT and YENEEA. Trimming at V came to 7 bases and at J to 14 bases, leaving 7 bases not matched to a gene. The length of the CDR3 is 11 residues. CDR3 DNA: TGTGCCAGCACCTACGGACTAGCGGATTACTTC. This sequence encodes CASTYGLADYF.

The J gene is TRBJ2-7, the V gene TRBV28, with 9 bases identical to TRBD1. Germline V gives CDR1 MDHEN, CDR2 SYDVKM. The CDR3 is made up of 15 amino acids. Trimming removed 3 bases from V and 5 bases from J; junction bases left unmatched: 8. The CDR3 sequence is CASSFSGQGIHEQYF. The CDR3 DNA sequence: TGTGCCAGCAGTTTCTCGGGACAGGGTATCCACGAGCAGTACTTC.

This clonotype was picked up a small number of times. The rearrangement joins TRBV4-1 to TRBJ2-7; D perhaps matches TRBD1 (6 bases). The length of the CDR3 is 15 residues. From germline, CDR1 is MGHRA and CDR2 YSYEKL. V lost 1 base and J 4 bases, leaving 14 bases between the germline ends. In DNA form, the CDR3 reads TGCGCCAGCAGCCAAGGCAGGGACATCTCTTACGAGCAGTACTTC. Its protein is CASSQGRDISYEQYF.

There are a few counts of this clonotype. The chain couples TRBV6-2 or TRBV6-3 to TRBJ2-1; 10 bases line up with TRBD2. The CDR3 is 16 residues long. V shed 5 bases and J 8 bases; nucleotides not matched to a gene: 12. Germline assignment: CDR1 MNHEY and CDR2 SVGEGT. CDR3 loop: CASSTLAGVYGDEQFF. CDR3 bases: TGTGCCAGCAGTACCCTAGCGGGAGTGTATGGCGATGAGCAGTTCTTC.

This sequence joins TRBV3-1 and TRBJ2-1; 7 positions agree with TRBD2. Germline loops: CDR1 LGHDT, CDR2 YNNKEL (reference sequence). Unmatched junction bases numbered 10, after V lost 1 base and J lost 4 bases. This CDR3 spans 17 amino acids. The CDR3 DNA sequence: TGTGCCAGCAGCCAAGCCCGGCGGGAGAATATGTACAATGAGCAGTTCTTC. Translating gives CASSQARRENMYNEQFF.

The chain is built from TRBV7-9 and TRBJ1-5; D is possibly TRBD1 (5 bases). The CDR3 is 15 residues long. Trimming removed 1 base from V and 0 bases from J, with 7 bases in between. Germline V gives CDR1 SEHNR, CDR2 FQNEAQ (reference sequence). CDR3 bases: TGTGCCAGCAGCTTAGGACAGTATAGCAATCAGCCCCAGCATTTT. It codes for CASSLGQYSNQPQHF. The full variable domain, with the rest looked up from reference TRBV7-9 and TRBJ1-5, is DTGVSQNPRHKITKRGQNVTFRCDPISEHNRLYWYRQTLGQGPEFLTYFQNEAQLEKSRLLSDRFSAERPKGSFSTLEIQRTEQGDSAMYLCASSLGQYSNQPQHFGDGTRLSIL.

The chain carries TRBV7-9 and TRBJ2-5; D is possibly TRBD1 (6 bases). The V end lost 5 bases, the J end lost 5 bases, and 18 bases lay between the germline ends. Germline values: CDR1 SEHNR, CDR2 FQNEAQ (reference sequence). This CDR3 has 15 amino acids. The CDR3 sequence is CASSASQQGQETQYF. The CDR3 nucleotides read TGTGCCAGCAGCGCTAGTCAACAGGGTCAGGAGACCCAGTACTTC.

This sequence joins TRBV30 and TRBJ1-1, with no clear D. Germline CDR1 and CDR2: GTSNPN and SVGIG (reference sequence). CDR3 length: 11 residues. V lost 0 bases to trimming and J lost 7 bases, with 6 bases between them. In nucleotides, the CDR3 is TGTGCCTGGAGTGTACGGTTTGAAGCTTTCTTT. Translating gives CAWSVRFEAFF.

The chain couples TRBV5-1 to TRBJ2-3, with TRBD2 matching 8 bases. CDR1 SGHRS and CDR2 YFSETQ come from the germline V gene. The trim removed 0 bases at V and 4 bases at J, leaving 7 bases unmatched. CDR3 length: 16 residues. CDR3: CASSLEWGLDPDTQYF. In nucleotides, the CDR3 is TGCGCCAGCAGCTTGGAGTGGGGACTAGACCCAGATACGCAGTATTTT. The variable domain in full, completed from reference TRBV5-1 and TRBJ2-3, reads KAGVTQTPRYLIKTRGQQVTLSCSPISGHRSVSWYQQTPGQGLQFLFEYFSETQRNKGNFPGRFSGRQFSNSRSEMNVSTLELGDSALYLCASSLEWGLDPDTQYFGPGTRLTVL.

This chain links TRBV19 with TRBJ1-4, with TRBD1 matching over 7 bases. CDR1 LNHDA and CDR2 SQIVND come from the germline V gene (reference sequence). J was trimmed by 10 bases and V by 10 bases; bases with no gene match: 12. The CDR3 runs to 13 residues. The CDR3 loop is CATDPGGVGKLFF. Written as DNA, the CDR3 is TGTGCCACCGACCCAGGGGGGGTCGGAAAACTGTTTTTT.

V usage is TRBV11-2 and J usage is TRBJ2-7; D might be TRBD2 (5 bases). Germline-derived CDR1 and CDR2 are SGHAT and FQNNGV. V dropped 3 bases and J dropped 2 bases, with 11 bases sitting between them. This CDR3 has 14 residues. CDR3: CASSFGEGPYEQYF. In DNA, the CDR3 is TGTGCCAGCAGCTTCGGTGAGGGCCCCTACGAGCAGTACTTC. The whole variable domain, filled in from reference TRBV11-2 and TRBJ2-7, reads EAGVAQSPRYKIIEKRQSVAFWCNPISGHATLYWYQQILGQGPKLLIQFQNNGVVDDSQLPKDRFSAERLKGVDSTLKIQPAKLEDSAVYLCASSFGEGPYEQYFGPGTRLTVT.

The chain uses TRBV3-1 and TRBJ2-4; D gene unclear. Germline assignment: CDR1 LGHDT and CDR2 YNNKEL (reference sequence). The CDR3 is 18 residues long. The germline V and J ends were trimmed by 2 bases and 1 base, with 18 bases remaining between them. As DNA, the CDR3 is TGTGCCAGCAGCCAACAAGAGAGGCACTTTCTTGCCAAAAACATTCAGTACTTC. It encodes CASSQQERHFLAKNIQYF.

The chain carries TRBV12-5 and TRBJ2-5, with TRBD2 as a possible D gene (6 bases). Trimming shortened V by 2 bases and J by 6 bases, and 10 bases separated the two germline ends. In germline, CDR1 is LGHNT, CDR2 FRNRAP. CDR3 size: 13 residues. The CDR3, as DNA: TGTGCTAGTGGTTTGATGGAGGGGCAGACCCAGTACTTC. Amino acid sequence: CASGLMEGQTQYF.

This clonotype was seen a few times. The genes are TRBV29-1 and TRBJ1-1, with D uncertain. The CDR3 totals 14 residues. Per the germline V gene, CDR1 is SQVTM and CDR2 is ANQGSEA. V lost 7 bases and J 0 bases, leaving 15 bases between the germline ends. In nucleotides, the CDR3 is TGCAGCGCCCCGGCGGCTCTGGTGAACACTGAAGCTTTCTTT. It translates to CSAPAALVNTEAFF.

The chain has TRBV10-3 and TRBJ1-1; D is unresolved. Trimming took 2 bases from V and 1 from J, leaving 8 bases between them. This CDR3 is built from 14 residues. The germline CDR1 and CDR2 sequences are ENHRY and SYGVKD. The CDR3 sequence is CAISEPDWNTEAFF. CDR3 DNA: TGTGCCATCAGTGAGCCGGATTGGAACACTGAAGCTTTCTTT.

This chain joins TRBV7-2 and TRBJ1-1; perhaps TRBD1 as D (6 bases). CDR1 is SGHTA, CDR2 FQGNSA, per germline. The CDR3 is 15 residues long. Trimming pared 5 bases from V and 1 base from J, leaving 14 bases between. The CDR3 nucleotides read TGTGCCAGCAGCAGGGGAGGCAGGGGGAACACTGAAGCTTTCTTT. Encoded protein: CASSRGGRGNTEAFF.

This sequence joins TRBV27 and TRBJ1-5; 7 positions agree with TRBD1. V dropped 6 bases and J dropped 5; count of bases not matched to a gene: 10. In germline, CDR1 is MNHEY, CDR2 SMNVEV (reference sequence). The CDR3 extends over 15 amino acids. For the CDR3, the DNA is TGTGCCAGCAGAACCAGGGGGATTTTGGATCAGCCCCAGCATTTT. Translation: CASRTRGILDQPQHF.

The CDR3 sequence: CASSKREKGYEQAGGETQYF. Here the CDR3 DNA reads TGTGCCAGCAGCAAACGGGAAAAAGGGTACGAACAGGCCGGTGGAGAGACCCAGTACTTC. This chain uses TRBV21-1 with TRBJ2-5; the D call in the table, TRBD1, was not verified against the DNA. TRBV21-1 has pseudogene status. The length of the CDR3 is 20 residues.

This clonotype was detected a few times. The chain links TRBV4-3 to TRBJ2-5, with 7 nucleotides matching TRBD2. The CDR3 has 19 amino acids. J was trimmed by 2 bases and V by 4 bases; bases with no gene match: 19. The germline gives CDR1 LGHNA, CDR2 YSLEER. The CDR3 is CASSRGGSSGGSLQETQYF. Here the CDR3 DNA reads TGCGCCAGCAGCCGAGGAGGGTCTAGCGGAGGCTCCTTACAAGAGACCCAGTACTTC.

This clonotype showed up many times. The chain combines TRBV29-1 with TRBJ2-5, with unresolved D. CDR3 length: 10 amino acids. Trimming shortened V by 6 bases and J by 2 bases, and 4 bases separated the two germline ends. Germline CDR1 is SQVTM and CDR2 is ANQGSEA. CDR3 sequence reads: CSVVQETQYF. CDR3 nucleotide sequence: TGCAGCGTGGTACAAGAGACCCAGTACTTC.

There are a few counts of this clonotype. Its ends do not fully match the called genes, so a read error is possible. The chain uses TRBV7-2 and TRBJ2-2; 7 bases are shared with TRBD2. This CDR3 is built from 16 residues. Germline V gene data show CDR1 as SGHTA and CDR2 as FQGNSA. CDR3 nucleotide sequence: TGTGCCAGCAGCTTATCTGGGGGGGGGAACACCGAGGAGCTGTTTTTT. Protein sequence: CASSLSGGGNTEELFF. Drawing the rest from reference TRBV7-2 and TRBJ2-2, the complete variable domain is GAGVSQSPSNKVTEKGKDVELRCDPISGHTALYWYRQSLGQGLEFLIYFQGNSAPDKSGLPSDRFSAERTGGSVSTLTIQRTQQEDSAVYLCASSLSGGGNTEELFFGEGSRLTVL.

The chain carries TRBV12-3 or TRBV12-4 and TRBJ2-7; D is unresolved. CDR3 length: 13 amino acids. V dropped 4 bases and J dropped 3 bases, with 10 bases sitting between them. CDR3 nucleotides: TGTGCCAGCAGTTCAAACTTTCTCTACGAGCAGTACTTC. Its translation: CASSSNFLYEQYF.

As regards this clonotype: One junction end disagrees with the germline gene, perhaps due to a read error. This chain links TRBV4-3 with TRBJ1-1; D gene unclear. The germline CDR1 and CDR2 sequences are LGHNA and YSLEER. The CDR3 is 17 amino acids. In DNA, the CDR3 is TGCGCCAGCAGCCAAGAAGCGGAGCAGTTGAGCTACACTGAAGCCTTCTTT. This translates into CASSQEAEQLSYTEAFF.

The chain uses TRBV7-9 and TRBJ2-5; D unresolved. Germline V gene lookup returns CDR1 SEHNR and CDR2 FQNEAQ (reference sequence). V lost 5 bases, J lost 3 bases, and 13 bases lay in between. CDR3 length: 14 residues. CDR3: CASSLGGPKETQYF. DNA for the CDR3: TGTGCCAGCAGCCTGGGTGGCCCTAAAGAGACCCAGTACTTC.

This chain uses TRBV5-4 with TRBJ1-4; D may be TRBD1 (6 bases). The CDR3 runs 14 residues. Germline V lookup: CDR1 SGHNT, CDR2 YYREEE (reference sequence). Trimming took 5 bases from V and 6 from J, leaving 14 bases between them. The CDR3 is CASRMGALDEKLFF. CDR3 DNA sequence: TGTGCCAGCAGGATGGGGGCTTTGGATGAAAAACTGTTTTTT.

There are a few counts of this clonotype. The chain links TRBV6-5 to TRBJ2-4; TRBD1 agrees at 7 bases. V dropped 2 bases and J dropped 1; count of bases not matched to a gene: 8. The CDR3 extends over 17 amino acids. The germline V gene has CDR1 MNHEY and CDR2 SVGAGI. CDR3 DNA sequence: TGTGCCAGCAGTTACCCCCAGGGGGATAAGGCCAAAAACATTCAGTACTTC. It translates to CASSYPQGDKAKNIQYF.

There are many counts of this clonotype. The V call is TRBV9, the J call TRBJ2-7; 9 bases agree with TRBD2. The CDR3 has 14 residues. The germline gives CDR1 SGDLS, CDR2 YYNGEE. With V trimmed by 2 bases and J by 0 bases, 0 bases remained unmatched. This CDR3 reads CASSVTSGSYEQYF. The CDR3 DNA reads as TGTGCCAGCAGCGTGACTAGCGGCTCCTACGAGCAGTACTTC.